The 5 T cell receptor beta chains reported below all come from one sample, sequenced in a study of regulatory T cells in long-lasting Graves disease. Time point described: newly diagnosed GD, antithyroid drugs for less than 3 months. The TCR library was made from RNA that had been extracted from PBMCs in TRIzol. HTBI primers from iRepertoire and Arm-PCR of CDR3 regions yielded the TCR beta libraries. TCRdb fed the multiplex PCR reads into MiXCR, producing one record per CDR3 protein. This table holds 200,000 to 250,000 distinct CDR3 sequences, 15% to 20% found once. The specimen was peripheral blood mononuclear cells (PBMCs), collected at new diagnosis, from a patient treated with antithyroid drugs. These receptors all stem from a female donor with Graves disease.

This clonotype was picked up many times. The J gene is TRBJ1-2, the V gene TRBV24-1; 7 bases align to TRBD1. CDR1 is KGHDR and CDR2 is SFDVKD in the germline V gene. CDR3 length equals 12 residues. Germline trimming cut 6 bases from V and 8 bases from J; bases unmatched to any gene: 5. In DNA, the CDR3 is TGTGCCACCAGTAAGCCGGGACAGGGCTACACCTTC. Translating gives CATSKPGQGYTF.

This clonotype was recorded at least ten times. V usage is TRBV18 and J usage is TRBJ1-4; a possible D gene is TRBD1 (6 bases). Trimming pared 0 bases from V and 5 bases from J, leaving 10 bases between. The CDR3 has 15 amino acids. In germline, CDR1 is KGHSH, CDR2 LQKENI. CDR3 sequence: CASSPPTGENEKLFF. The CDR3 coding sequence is TGTGCCAGCTCACCACCGACAGGAGAGAATGAAAAACTGTTTTTT.

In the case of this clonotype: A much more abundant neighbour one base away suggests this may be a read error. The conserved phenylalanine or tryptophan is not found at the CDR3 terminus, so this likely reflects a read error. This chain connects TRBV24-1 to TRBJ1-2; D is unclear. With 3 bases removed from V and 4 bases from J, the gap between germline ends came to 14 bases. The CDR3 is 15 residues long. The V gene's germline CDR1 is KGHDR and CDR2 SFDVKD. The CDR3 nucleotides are TGTGCCACCAGTGATCCATCTTCTGGTGGCTATGGCTACACCCTC. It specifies CATSDPSSGGYGYTL.

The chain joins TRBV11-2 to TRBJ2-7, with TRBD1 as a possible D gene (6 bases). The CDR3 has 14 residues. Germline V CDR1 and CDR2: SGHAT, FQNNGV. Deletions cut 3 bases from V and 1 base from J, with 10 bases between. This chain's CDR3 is CASSFITGSYEQYF. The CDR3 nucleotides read TGTGCCAGCAGCTTCATAACAGGGTCCTACGAGCAGTACTTC.

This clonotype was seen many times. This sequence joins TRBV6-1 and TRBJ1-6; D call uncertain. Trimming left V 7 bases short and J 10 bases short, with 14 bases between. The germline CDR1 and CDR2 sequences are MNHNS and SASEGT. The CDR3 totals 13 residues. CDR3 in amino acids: CASTKEAGSPLHF. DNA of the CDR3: TGTGCCAGCACCAAGGAAGCAGGATCACCCCTCCACTTT.